These 15 T cell receptor beta chains originate from one sample sequenced in a study of blood T cell repertoires in COVID-19. The method was immunoSEQ multiplex PCR; TCRdb's version includes in-frame clones alone and lacks a portion of them. The data hold fewer than 250,000 clones, with around nine tenths observed a single time. The sample taken for sequencing was peripheral blood. These receptors all come from a man aged 35 to 55 with acute or convalescent COVID-19.

To note about this clone: The sample contains more than one DNA sequence encoding this CDR3. The V gene is TRBV10-3, the J gene TRBJ2-1, with TRBD2 as a possible D gene (6 bases). The V end lost 2 bases, the J end lost 0 bases, and 8 bases lay between the germline ends. Germline CDR1 ENHRY, CDR2 SYGVKD. This CDR3 is built from 15 residues. The CDR3 reads CAISEGGSSYNEQFF. The CDR3 coding sequence is TGTGCCATCAGTGAGGGGGGGAGCTCCTACAATGAGCAGTTCTTC.

The chain links TRBV7-9 to TRBJ2-1, with 10 bases fitting TRBD1. The V gene end was trimmed by 4 bases and the J gene end by 15 bases; junction bases not matched to a gene: 6. CDR3 length equals 12 residues. Germline assignment: CDR1 SEHNR and CDR2 FQNEAQ (reference sequence). CDR3 sequence (DNA): TGTGCCAGCAGCTCGGACAGGGGGACGGGGTTCTTC. Translated, it gives CASSSDRGTGFF.

The J gene is TRBJ2-7, the V gene TRBV29-1, with TRBD1 identical over 9 bases. The length of the CDR3 is 13 residues. Germline V gene data show CDR1 as SQVTM and CDR2 as ANQGSEA. Unmatched junction bases numbered 6, after V lost 2 bases and J lost 7 bases. In DNA form, the CDR3 reads TGCAGCGTTGAAAGACAGGGGGTGGCTGAGCAGTACTTC. Translation: CSVERQGVAEQYF.

The chain joins TRBV5-4 to TRBJ2-7; 10 positions match TRBD1. This CDR3 region has 13 residues. Germline V CDR1 and CDR2: SGHNT, YYREEE (reference sequence). V shed 4 bases, J shed 6 bases, and the junction held 4 bases outside the gene matches. This chain's CDR3 is CASSRDRGGEQYF. The CDR3 DNA sequence: TGTGCCAGCAGCCGGGACAGGGGCGGCGAGCAGTACTTC. Supplemented by reference TRBV5-4 and TRBJ2-7, the full variable domain reads ETGVTQSPTHLIKTRGQQVTLRCSSQSGHNTVSWYQQALGQGPQFIFQYYREEENGRGNFPPRFSGLQFPNYSSELNVNALELDDSALYLCASSRDRGGEQYFGPGTRLTVT.

The rearrangement links TRBV28 to TRBJ1-2, with 8 bases identical to TRBD1. The CDR3 has 13 amino acids. The V and J ends lost 6 bases and 6 bases, in that order; junction bases with no gene match: 6. Germline assignment: CDR1 MDHEN and CDR2 SYDVKM. CDR3 sequence (DNA): TGTGCCAGCAGCAAAAGGGACAGGCATGGCTACACCTTC. It codes for CASSKRDRHGYTF.

The chain carries TRBV27 and TRBJ2-4; TRBD2 matches 7 bases. The V gene end was trimmed by 3 bases and the J gene end by 1 base; junction bases not matched to a gene: 9. The CDR3 has 17 amino acids. Looked up from germline, CDR1 is MNHEY and CDR2 is SMNVEV (reference sequence). The DNA of the CDR3 is TGTGCCAGCAGTTTCCTCGTCAGGCGGGGGGCCAAAAACATTCAGTACTTC. Its translation is CASSFLVRRGAKNIQYF.

The chain recombines TRBV28 with TRBJ2-5, with D uncertain. From germline, CDR1 is MDHEN and CDR2 SYDVKM. V was trimmed by 3 bases and J by 2 bases, leaving 7 bases between them. The CDR3 is 13 amino acids. The CDR3 is CASSFYGQETQYF. Written as DNA, the CDR3 is TGTGCCAGCAGTTTTTACGGGCAAGAGACCCAGTACTTC. The full variable domain, rest sourced from reference TRBV28 and TRBJ2-5, is DVKVTQSSRYLVKRTGEKVFLECVQDMDHENMFWYRQDPGLGLRLIYFSYDVKMKEKGDIPEGYSVSREKKERFSLILESASTNQTSMYLCASSFYGQETQYFGPGTRLLVL.

This chain joins TRBV11-2 and TRBJ2-7; possibly TRBD2 for D (6 bases). V was clipped by 5 bases and J by 5 bases, with 13 bases between them. CDR1 and CDR2 from the germline V gene are SGHAT and FQNNGV. This CDR3 is 13 amino acids long. The CDR3: CASSGQTSNEQYF. In DNA form, the CDR3 reads TGTGCCAGCAGCGGGCAGACTAGTAACGAGCAGTACTTC.

This clone was seen more than once but under ten times. V is TRBV5-5 and J is TRBJ2-7; a possible D gene is TRBD1 (5 bases). With 3 bases removed from V and 6 bases from J, the gap between germline ends came to 19 bases. The CDR3 sequence is 15 residues long. Germline V gene lookup returns CDR1 SGHKS and CDR2 YYEKEE (reference sequence). CDR3 coding DNA: TGTGCCAGCAGCTCCTCGCCGACAGCGCCTTCCGAGCAGTACTTC. It translates to CASSSSPTAPSEQYF.

This chain joins TRBV11-3 and TRBJ2-1, with a tentative D call TRBD2 (5 bases). The germline gives CDR1 SGHNT, CDR2 YENEEA. Trimming stripped 4 bases from V and 8 bases from J, with 12 bases between. The CDR3 totals 13 residues. The DNA of the CDR3 is TGTGCCAGCAGCTCCCCACCCGGGGATGAGCAGTTCTTC. It translates to CASSSPPGDEQFF.

V gene TRBV7-2 combines with J gene TRBJ1-4; D unclear. CDR3 length equals 13 residues. CDR1 and CDR2 (germline): SGHTA, FQGNSA. Trimming removed 6 bases from V and 6 bases from J, with 11 bases in between. The CDR3 DNA reads TGTGCCAGCAGAGGCTTAGCAGATGAAAAACTGTTTTTT. It codes for CASRGLADEKLFF.

The chain combines TRBV7-9 with TRBJ1-5; 9 bases agree with TRBD1. V lost 5 bases to trimming and J lost 5 bases; unmatched junction nucleotides: 7. The CDR3 covers 15 residues. Germline assignment: CDR1 SEHNR and CDR2 FQNEAQ (reference sequence). The CDR3 protein is CASSEGQGIYQPQHF. DNA of the CDR3: TGTGCCAGCAGCGAAGGACAGGGGATTTATCAGCCCCAGCATTTT.

The sample holds a few counts of this clone. The chain couples TRBV5-8 to TRBJ2-5; D may be TRBD2 (6 bases). Trimming stripped 0 bases from V and 5 bases from J, with 11 bases between. Germline V gives CDR1 SGHTS, CDR2 YDEGEE. The CDR3 has 14 amino acids. The CDR3 reads CASSLGQTSETQYF. For the CDR3, the DNA is TGTGCCAGCAGCTTGGGGCAGACTAGTGAGACCCAGTACTTC.

This clone is a singleton in its sample. The gene calls are TRBV5-1 and TRBJ2-5; perhaps TRBD2 as D (6 bases). The CDR3 extends over 14 amino acids. CDR1 is SGHRS and CDR2 is YFSETQ in the germline V gene. V shed 5 bases and J shed 5 bases, with 16 bases lying between them. This chain's CDR3 is CASRYGTFKETQYF. CDR3 nucleotides: TGCGCCAGCAGATACGGGACTTTCAAGGAGACCCAGTACTTC. Using reference TRBV5-1 and TRBJ2-5 for the parts outside the CDR3, the full variable domain is KAGVTQTPRYLIKTRGQQVTLSCSPISGHRSVSWYQQTPGQGLQFLFEYFSETQRNKGNFPGRFSGRQFSNSRSEMNVSTLELGDSALYLCASRYGTFKETQYFGPGTRLLVL.

V gene TRBV28 combines with J gene TRBJ2-5, with 11 bases identical to TRBD2. CDR1 is MDHEN and CDR2 is SYDVKM in the germline V gene. CDR3 length equals 16 residues. Unmatched junction bases numbered 11, after V lost 6 bases and J lost 5 bases. Written as DNA, the CDR3 is TGTGCCAGCAGGATACACGTAGCGGGAGGGCGGGAGACCCAGTACTTC. This gives the protein CASRIHVAGGRETQYF.